A single sample is the source of the 9 T cell receptor beta chains below, sequenced in a study of T cell clones after liver transplantation. TCRdb keeps only in-frame clones here, not all; method: immunoSEQ multiplex PCR. Of around 71,000 clones in the sample, about four fifths were seen once. The sequencing used CD4+ T cells from blood, collected 12 months after liver transplant. The receptors derive from a human patient who received a liver transplant. Some T cells may be supplied by the graft donor.

The chain is built from TRBV6-5 and TRBJ2-7, with D perhaps TRBD1 (6 bases). The CDR3 extends over 14 amino acids. The germline gives CDR1 MNHEY, CDR2 SVGAGI. Trimming pared 2 bases from V and 2 bases from J, leaving 10 bases between. The CDR3 reads CASSYRGQPYEQYF. As DNA, the CDR3 is TGTGCCAGCAGTTACCGTGGACAGCCCTACGAGCAGTACTTC.

The rearrangement uses TRBV14 and TRBJ2-7; either TRBD1 or TRBD2 may supply D (6 bases each). Germline V gene lookup returns CDR1 SGHDN and CDR2 FVKESK. The CDR3 is 14 amino acids. Between the trimmed V and J ends, which lost 3 bases and 5 bases, there was a span of 14 bases. The CDR3 loop is CASSHEGGEHEQYF. In DNA form, the CDR3 reads TGTGCCAGCAGCCACGAGGGGGGAGAACACGAGCAGTACTTC.

The rearrangement links TRBV9 to TRBJ2-2; D tentatively reads TRBD1 or TRBD2 (5 bases each). CDR1 and CDR2 (germline): SGDLS, YYNGEE. Trimming left V 0 bases short and J 5 bases short, with 14 bases between. This CDR3 spans 16 amino acids. DNA of the CDR3: TGTGCCAGCAGCGTAGAACCCCGAGGGGAAACCGGGGAGCTGTTTTTT. Its translation: CASSVEPRGETGELFF.

This clone was seen only once. V gene TRBV10-1 combines with J gene TRBJ1-5, with D possibly matching TRBD1 (5 bases). CDR3 length equals 15 residues. Germline assignment: CDR1 WNHNN and CDR2 SYGVQD (reference sequence). V shed 9 bases and J shed 0 bases, with 15 bases lying between them. Here the CDR3 reads CARLTVIGSNQPQHF. The CDR3 DNA reads TGCGCCAGATTGACAGTGATTGGTAGCAATCAGCCCCAGCATTTT.

The chain links TRBV10-3 to TRBJ2-3; TRBD2 aligns across 10 bases. This CDR3 has 14 residues. The germline CDR1 and CDR2 sequences are ENHRY and SYGVKD. V gave up 7 bases and J gave up 3 bases; unmatched junction bases: 4. For the CDR3, the DNA is TGTGCCATCACCAGGACTAGCGGTACAGATACGCAGTATTTT. Its protein product is CAITRTSGTDTQYF.

The rearrangement joins TRBV2 to TRBJ1-1; a possible D gene is TRBD1 (6 bases). Trimming left V 11 bases short and J 0 bases short, with 10 bases between. Germline CDR1 SNHLY, CDR2 FYNNEI. CDR3 size: 12 residues. CDR3 residues: CAGGQLNTEAFF. In DNA, the CDR3 is TGTGCCGGGGGGCAGCTGAACACTGAAGCTTTCTTT.

The chain recombines TRBV19 with TRBJ1-2; no definite D call. Trimming shortened V by 0 bases and J by 7 bases, and 9 bases separated the two germline ends. Germline CDR1 reads LNHDA; CDR2 reads SQIVND (reference sequence). The CDR3 is made up of 13 amino acids. The CDR3 protein is CASSIDLAGGYTF. For the CDR3, the DNA is TGTGCCAGTAGTATAGATCTCGCTGGTGGCTACACCTTC.

This clone was counted a few times. V gene TRBV27 combines with J gene TRBJ2-7, with D possibly being TRBD2 (6 bases). CDR1 and CDR2 from the germline V gene are MNHEY and SMNVEV (reference sequence). The CDR3 length is 16 residues. Trimming removed 5 bases from V and 0 bases from J, with 17 bases in between. The CDR3, as DNA: TGTGCCAGCAGTCTCCAGGGAGCGGGCAACTCCTACGAGCAGTACTTC. Protein: CASSLQGAGNSYEQYF.

This clone was recorded once. This chain uses TRBV2 with TRBJ2-2; 8 bases align to TRBD1. V was clipped by 6 bases and J by 5 bases; unmatched bases: 8. Per the germline V gene, CDR1 is SNHLY and CDR2 is FYNNEI. The CDR3 length is 15 residues. This CDR3 is CASSAQGAGTGELFF. The CDR3, as DNA: TGTGCCAGCAGCGCGCAGGGGGCAGGTACCGGGGAGCTGTTTTTT.